This TCR beta chain emerged from a study of CD8 T cells in Susac syndrome. This clonotype was seen once. Germline CDR1 KGHDR, CDR2 SFDVKD. Trimming took 4 bases from V and 2 from J, leaving 16 bases between them. The CDR3 has 17 residues. Sequencing of TCR beta was undertaken in CD8+ and CD4+ T cells derived from blood. The patients who served as multiple sclerosis controls were treatment-naive and had stable or active relapsing-remitting disease that fulfilled the revised McDonald criteria. TEMRA cells were FACS-enriched, unlike CD8+ and CD4+ T cells, which were negatively isolated. Reverse transcription of roughly 0.5 to 1 ug RNA used random hexamers. An immunoSEQ multiplex PCR amplified TCR beta CDR3 over 54 Vbeta and 13 Jbeta. One entry per CDR3 protein, called by TCRdb with MiXCR from the immunoSEQ multiplex PCR reads. The sample records 100,000 to 150,000 distinct CDR3 sequences, more than 80% being singletons.

The receptor was derived from a human donor with multiple sclerosis. The sequenced sample consisted of CD8+ T cells from PBMCs. The chain carries TRBV24-1 and TRBJ2-2, with a tentative D call TRBD2 (6 bases). CDR3 amino acids: CATSDLRGYPNTGELFF. The DNA of the CDR3 is TGTGCCACCAGTGACCTGCGGGGCTATCCAAACACCGGGGAGCTGTTTTTT.